This T cell receptor (beta chain) was documented in a study of shared clonotypes between healthy human individuals (dated by TCRdb to the early 2020s). A note on the overall study: The cohort comprised a couple of women and a few men aged 18 to 49 years. For each donor, CD4 naive and CD4 memory were each run on three plates, CD8 naive on two plates, and CD8 memory on one plate. The study deeply sequenced blood TCR repertoires of about 5 healthy adults to estimate repertoire size and the extent of clonotype sharing between individuals. Libraries were prepared and TCR repertoires were sequenced by different laboratories using diverse techniques, in order to increase sequencing depth and limit assay-specific biases. Leukapheresis yielded between about 0.9 and 8.9 billion PBMCs per donor. The full study reports these points: Estimated clonotype richness was generally larger for naive than for memory subsets. Because the study included only a small number of donors, the genetic and exposure-history diversity represented was limited. When a few donors were compared, the shared fraction of clonotypes was around 4.6% for naive CD4, 3.5% to 4% for naive CD8, roughly 2.5% for memory CD4, and 0.3% to 0.5% for memory CD8. Even with the large sequencing depth, rarefaction of the sorted-subset datasets indicated that sequencing was incomplete. Based on pairwise subsampling, the degree of clonotype sharing among donors was expected to be affected by sequencing depth. Sampling was restricted to blood, and TCR repertoires in tissues likely differ from the TCR repertoires found in blood. Compared with non-shared clonotypes, the clonotypes found in all four sorted-subset donors had higher generation probabilities.

Donors were healthy HIV-negative adults with no recently reported acute infections or vaccinations. All donors were Caucasian adults living in Nashville, Tennessee, USA. CD4+ T cells were enriched by magnetic negative selection; naive cells were then positively selected on CD45RA, and the negative fraction formed the memory subset. Blood was obtained by leukapheresis, after which PBMCs were separated by Ficoll-Histopaque density gradient centrifugation and cryopreserved in liquid nitrogen vapor phase. Analytical flow cytometry was used to check the purity and quantity of each magnetically sorted T cell population. From each sorted fraction, genomic DNA was isolated and quantified by UV absorbance on a Nanodrop 2000c. V is shortened by 3 bases, J by 2 bases, and the region joining them spans 13 bases. The CDR3 runs 14 residues from the cysteine to the phenylalanine. The retained sequence is limited to the CDR3, 42 bases, with the frame set at the first base. The germline V gene encodes CDR1 SQVTM and CDR2 ANQGSEA.

For this clone: The specificity of this receptor is unknown. Base quality data are lacking; no much larger clone is found one base away.

TCR CDR3 regions were amplified from genomic DNA by multiplex PCR using the deep immunoSEQ assay. For each cell subset, the extracted genomic DNA was distributed evenly across all wells of several immunoSEQ 96-well plates, and each plate served as one replicate. For sorted subsets, around 0.2 ug of genomic DNA, equivalent to roughly 30,000 T cell genomes, went into each replicate PCR. Purified libraries were quantified with a Qubit 3.0 fluorometer, sized on a Bioanalyzer 2100, and re-quantified with the KAPA Library Quantification kit. Each immunoSEQ 96-well plate was sequenced on its own single-read 150-cycle Illumina NextSeq 550 flow cell. For the original study's pipeline: The immunoSEQ output contained only junctional sequences without quality scores, so filtering could not match that applied to full-length reads. To assign V/J genes and CDR3, sequences were annotated using PyIR, a Python wrapper for IgBLAST v1.9, with IMGT germline references. Reads were removed for weak V/J assignments (E-value above 1e-6), missing CDR3, stop codons, out-of-frame junctions, or ambiguous translated residues. V3J clonotypes were defined as sequences sharing the same inferred V gene, J gene, and CDR3 amino acid sequence. To compute the percentage overlap between repertoires, the number of shared unique clonotypes was divided by the size of the smaller repertoire. Repertoire richness was assessed with RTK rarefaction, the Chao1 estimator, and Recon v2.1 estimates of unobserved clonotypes. Generation probabilities were computed with OLGA for all TCRbeta clonotypes obtained by the gDNA method from several donors. The table was pulled from immuneACCESS by TCRdb, which kept in-frame rearrangements only. Such tables lose some clones; where checked, under half of the loss comes from unresolved V genes, and the rest has no known cause. V and J calls and clone size are given by that table; D and trimming were obtained from the DNA. The sample has roughly 300,000 clones on record, more than 60% of them singletons. The ten largest clonotypes hold about 10% of the sample.

The material sequenced was memory CD4+ T cells sorted from blood. The sample's cell subset or site label is to be understood as: CD45RA-negative fraction. This clonotype originated in a man aged 30 to 39 in good health. In this chain, TRBV29-1 is recombined with TRBJ1-2; the D gene is not confidently resolved. CDR3 region: CSVDVGRRNYGYTF. The bases read TGCAGCGTTGACGTCGGCAGGAGAAACTATGGCTACACCTTC.